Given below is one T cell receptor (beta chain) in context. Its antigen is still unknown. Every CD8+ T cell subset underwent triplicate sorting at around 280,000 cells apiece. CD45RO-CCR7+CD27+CD95- cells counted as naive CD8+ T cells. The data are from a study of CXCR3-negative and CXCR3-positive naive CD8 T cells. Study context: For each library, about 1.5 +/- 0.3 million TRB reads were obtained, some 130 million in total.

Per the germline V gene, CDR1 is SQVTM and CDR2 is ANQGSEA. The CDR3 totals 13 residues. Via 5' RACE with UMI labels, TRB cDNA libraries were prepared. Using the 5' RACE reads, TCRdb records one entry per CDR3 protein without DNA. This repertoire comprises about 63,000 distinct CDR3 sequences; its ten largest clones make up 4.8%. Overall study findings and caveats: Partly lower CXCR3 expression followed cryopreservation, and most assays relied on fresh PBMCs. For CXCR3-positive naive cells, TRB CDR3s were more hydrophobic than those of CXCR3-negative naive cells.

The source material was naive CXCR3+ CD8+ T cells from blood. The subset was: CD45RO-CCR7+CD27+CD95- naive CD8+ T cells expressing CXCR3 (TNR3+). The rearrangement joins TRBV29-1 to TRBJ2-2. The receptor was derived from a human donor in good health. Some clones in this sample may be carry-over from other donors' samples. The CDR3 sequence is CSVSEWDTGELFF.